Below, one T cell receptor beta chain is given with its context. What it binds is unknown. V lost 6 bases to trimming and J lost 2 bases; unmatched junction nucleotides: 15. Germline CDR1 MNHEY, CDR2 SMNVEV (reference sequence). This CDR3 is built from 18 residues. The second PCR ran about 6 to 11 cycles with a sample-barcoded 5' primer and J-beta primers. TCRdb itself ran the 5' RACE reads through MiXCR, one entry per CDR3 protein. The sample has under 1,000,000 distinct CDR3 sequences; 46% are singletons. The data belong to a study of blood T cells in healthy people across ages. Points from the study as a whole: Lack of knowledge of donor CMV status possibly confounded expanded clonotype changes.

The receptor was derived from a man of 80 years or more in good health. V usage is TRBV27 and J usage is TRBJ2-7; 11 nucleotides match TRBD2. The sample taken for sequencing was blood. The CDR3 loop reads CASSFRSGTSGGTYEQYF. The CDR3 region has the DNA TGTGCCAGCAGCTTTAGATCCGGGACTAGCGGAGGGACCTACGAGCAGTACTTC.